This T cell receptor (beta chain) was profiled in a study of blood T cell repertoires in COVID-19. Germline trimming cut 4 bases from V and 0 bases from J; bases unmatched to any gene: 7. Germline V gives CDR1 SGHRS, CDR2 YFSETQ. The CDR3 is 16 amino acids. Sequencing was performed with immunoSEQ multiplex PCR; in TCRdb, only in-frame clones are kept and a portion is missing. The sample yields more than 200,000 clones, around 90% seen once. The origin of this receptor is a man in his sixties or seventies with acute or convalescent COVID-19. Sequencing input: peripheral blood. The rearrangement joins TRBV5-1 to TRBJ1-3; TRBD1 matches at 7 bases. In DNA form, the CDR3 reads TGCGCCAGCAGCGCTACAGGGGTGGTCTCTGGAAACACCATATATTTT. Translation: CASSATGVVSGNTIYF.